These 10 T cell receptor beta chains share one sample of origin, sequenced in a study of T cells after yellow fever vaccination. From the 5' RACE reads, TCRdb called clonotypes with MiXCR, one entry per CDR3 protein. This table holds approximately 510,000 distinct CDR3 sequences, 21% found once. Specimen: PBMCs, collected more than 20 days after the first yellow fever vaccination. The receptor source for this set is a man aged 18 to 29 who received the YFV17D yellow fever vaccine.

The chain recombines TRBV10-3 with TRBJ2-5, with 12 bases identical to TRBD2. The CDR3 is made up of 16 amino acids. From germline, CDR1 is ENHRY and CDR2 SYGVKD. The J segment lost 5 bases and the V segment lost 1 base, leaving 5 bases of the junction unmatched. The CDR3 nucleotides read TGTGCCATCAGTGAGTTCCGGACTAGCGGGGATGAGACCCAGTACTTC. It encodes CAISEFRTSGDETQYF.

This clonotype was seen a few times. The CDR3 DNA reads TGTGCCAGCAGCTTTTCTACCCGCTACGAGCAGTACTTC. Its translation: CASSFSTRYEQYF. This chain joins TRBV7-2 and TRBJ2-7, with D unresolved. This CDR3 comprises 13 residues. Trimming stripped 3 bases from V and 3 bases from J, with 9 bases between. Per the germline V gene, CDR1 is SGHTA and CDR2 is FQGNSA.

This chain connects TRBV2 to TRBJ1-6; D gene unclear. CDR1 is SNHLY, CDR2 FYNNEI, per germline. The V end was cut by 5 bases, the J end by 9 bases, with 8 bases between. The CDR3 is made up of 12 amino acids. The CDR3 DNA is TGTGCCAGCAGTCCATACAGTTCACCCCTCCACTTT. It is translated as CASSPYSSPLHF.

This clonotype came up a few times. This sequence joins TRBV15 and TRBJ2-7; TRBD2 agrees at 7 bases. Unmatched junction bases numbered 9, after V lost 8 bases and J lost 2 bases. The CDR3 contains 14 residues. Germline V CDR1 and CDR2: LNHNV, YYDKDF (reference sequence). This CDR3 reads CATSRGEGTYEQYF. The CDR3 region has the DNA TGTGCCACCTCCCGGGGGGAGGGGACCTACGAGCAGTACTTC.

The rearrangement links TRBV21-1 to TRBJ1-5. TRBV21-1 is reported as a pseudogene. This CDR3 contains 13 residues. CDR3 in amino acids: CASSIEWVQPQHF. For the CDR3, the DNA is TGTGCCAGCAGCATTGAATGGGTGCAGCCCCAGCATTTT.

This clonotype was counted only a few times. The J gene is TRBJ2-3, the V gene TRBV28; the match to TRBD1 covers 7 bases. The CDR3 contains 16 residues. The trim removed 6 bases at V and 0 bases at J, leaving 9 bases unmatched. Germline assignment: CDR1 MDHEN and CDR2 SYDVKM. CDR3 sequence: CASRPPGQTSTDTQYF. DNA of the CDR3: TGTGCCAGCAGGCCGCCGGGACAGACTAGCACAGATACGCAGTATTTT.

V usage is TRBV3-1 and J usage is TRBJ2-1; TRBD2 matches 8 bases. V was clipped by 4 bases and J by 1 base; unmatched bases: 6. The CDR3 is 16 amino acids. Germline V CDR1 and CDR2: LGHDT, YNNKEL (reference sequence). The CDR3 loop reads CASSPPGTSSYNEQFF. The CDR3 nucleotides are TGTGCCAGCAGCCCCCCCGGGACTAGTTCCTACAATGAGCAGTTCTTC.

The V and J genes are TRBV20-1 and TRBJ1-2; 11 bases line up with TRBD1. J lost 7 bases, V lost 5 bases, and 9 bases had no gene match. The CDR3 extends over 14 amino acids. From germline, CDR1 is DFQATT and CDR2 SNEGSKA (reference sequence). The CDR3 DNA is TGCAGTGCTCCTCGGACAGGGGGCATAGTTGGCTACACCTTC. This gives the protein CSAPRTGGIVGYTF.

V usage is TRBV3-1 and J usage is TRBJ2-3, with TRBD2 matching over 9 bases. The CDR3 is 16 residues long. The trim removed 1 base at V and 1 base at J, leaving 3 bases unmatched. Germline V gene lookup returns CDR1 LGHDT and CDR2 YNNKEL (reference sequence). The CDR3 sequence is CASSQVRGGRTDTQYF. CDR3 sequence (DNA): TGTGCCAGCAGCCAAGTGCGGGGGGGCCGCACAGATACGCAGTATTTT.

This clonotype showed up just a few times. The chain recombines TRBV29-1 with TRBJ1-3; TRBD1 might be the D (6 bases). Germline CDR1 and CDR2: SQVTM and ANQGSEA. Trimming took off 4 bases at V and 3 bases at J, with 19 bases between the two ends. CDR3 size: 16 residues. Here the CDR3 DNA reads TGCAGCGTTGCCGGGGCGGCAGGGGAATTTGGAAACACCATATATTTT. Its translation: CSVAGAAGEFGNTIYF.